A single sample gave rise to the 18 T cell receptor beta chains below, sequenced in a study of Graves' ophthalmopathy and Graves' hyperthyroidism. RNA transcripts served as template for amplifying TCR beta CDR3 sequences. The library came from an HTBI-primed first-round RT-PCR and a second-round multiplex PCR. TCRdb used MiXCR to reprocess the multiplex PCR reads, holding one entry per CDR3 protein. This sample has a few hundred thousand distinct CDR3 sequences, with roughly 40% found just once. The source material was peripheral blood or thyroid tissue (not recorded which). These receptors were obtained from an adult man with Graves' hyperthyroidism.

The chain is built from TRBV7-9 and TRBJ2-5, with 7 bases fitting TRBD1. Germline CDR1 reads SEHNR; CDR2 reads FQNEAQ (reference sequence). This CDR3 region has 14 residues. The CDR3 loop is CASRRQGHQETQYF. The CDR3 bases are TGTGCTAGCCGAAGACAGGGACACCAAGAGACCCAGTACTTC. Filled out from reference TRBV7-9 and TRBJ2-5, the complete variable domain reads DTGVSQNPRHKITKRGQNVTFRCDPISEHNRLYWYRQTLGQGPEFLTYFQNEAQLEKSRLLSDRFSAERPKGSFSTLEIQRTEQGDSAMYLCASRRQGHQETQYFGPGTRLLVL.

This clonotype was picked up many times. The rearrangement uses TRBV24-1 and TRBJ2-5, with D perhaps TRBD2 (5 bases). Germline V gene sequence: CDR1 KGHDR, CDR2 SFDVKD. The CDR3 contains 15 residues. V lost 4 bases and J lost 3, with 14 bases in between. This CDR3 is CATSEPERGKETQYF. The CDR3 DNA reads TGTGCCACCAGTGAGCCCGAACGGGGAAAAGAGACCCAGTACTTC.

The V and J genes are TRBV20-1 and TRBJ1-5; 10 positions match TRBD1. The CDR3 has 13 amino acids. Trimming cost V 5 bases and J 14 bases; bases outside gene matches: 12. The germline CDR1 and CDR2 sequences are DFQATT and SNEGSKA (reference sequence). The CDR3 bases are TGCAGTGCTGGCTCGGACAGGGGGGTTTACGAGCATTTT. It encodes CSAGSDRGVYEHF.

As regards this clonotype: This likely comes from a read error, as the CDR3 has no conserved phenylalanine or tryptophan at its end. The chain links TRBV11-2 to TRBJ1-1; D might be TRBD1 (6 bases). CDR3 length: 13 amino acids. Deletions cut 5 bases from V and 7 bases from J, with 14 bases between. Germline V gene sequence: CDR1 SGHAT, CDR2 FQNNGV. CDR3 in DNA: TGTGCCAGCAGCACGCTCAAGGACAGTGAAGCTTTCCTT. Translated, it gives CASSTLKDSEAFL.

The chain uses TRBV10-3 and TRBJ2-7; no clear D gene. The CDR3 is 16 amino acids. Germline assignment: CDR1 ENHRY and CDR2 SYGVKD. Trimming left V 5 bases short and J 0 bases short, with 17 bases between. This CDR3 reads CAISTSRQGYSYEQYF. CDR3 sequence (DNA): TGTGCCATCAGTACCTCTAGACAAGGGTACTCCTACGAGCAGTACTTC.

The chain couples TRBV29-1 to TRBJ2-2; 9 bases match TRBD1. Germline trimming cut 1 base from V and 5 bases from J; bases unmatched to any gene: 8. CDR1 and CDR2 (germline): SQVTM, ANQGSEA. The CDR3 contains 16 residues. The CDR3 DNA follows: TGCAGCGTTGAAGCCCGGACAGGGGTTGTTACCGGGGAGCTGTTTTTT. Its translation: CSVEARTGVVTGELFF.

The V and J genes are TRBV9 and TRBJ2-5; TRBD2 matches 9 bases. Germline V CDR1 and CDR2: SGDLS, YYNGEE. CDR3 length: 18 amino acids. The ends lost 0 bases at V and 2 bases at J; junction bases unmatched: 11. CDR3 in DNA: TGTGCCAGCAGCGTAGGGGGCAGGACTAGCGCATTTCAAGAGACCCAGTACTTC. Its translation is CASSVGGRTSAFQETQYF. Variable domain in full (rest from reference TRBV9 and TRBJ2-5): DSGVTQTPKHLITATGQRVTLRCSPRSGDLSVYWYQQSLDQGLQFLIQYYNGEERAKGNILERFSAQQFPDLHSELNLSSLELGDSALYFCASSVGGRTSAFQETQYFGPGTRLLVL.

This clonotype was counted at least ten times. The V and J genes are TRBV6-5 and TRBJ1-6, with unresolved D. Germline V gives CDR1 MNHEY, CDR2 SVGAGI. V was trimmed by 6 bases and J by 10 bases, leaving 13 bases between them. The CDR3 is 13 amino acids. The CDR3 spells CASSQLTNSPLHF. The CDR3 DNA reads as TGTGCCAGCAGCCAACTGACAAACTCACCCCTCCACTTT.

This chain links TRBV6-2 or TRBV6-3 with TRBJ1-1, with no clear D. The germline V and J ends were trimmed by 4 bases and 4 bases, with 13 bases remaining between them. The germline V gene encodes CDR1 MNHEY and CDR2 SVGEGT. The CDR3 length is 14 residues. CDR3 sequence reads: CASSSHDTGTEAFF. DNA for the CDR3: TGTGCCAGCAGTTCCCACGACACCGGCACTGAAGCTTTCTTT.

Concerning this clonotype: This could be a read error, since a much larger clone is one nucleotide away. The chain carries TRBV6-1 and TRBJ2-7, with 10 bases aligning to TRBD1. The ends lost 4 bases at V and 2 bases at J; junction bases unmatched: 5. This CDR3 comprises 15 residues. Germline values: CDR1 MNHNS, CDR2 SASEGT. The CDR3 protein is CASSGGQGPPYEQYF. CDR3 nucleotide sequence: TGTGCCAGCAGTGGGGGACAGGGGCCTCCCTACGAGCAGTACTTC.

This chain links TRBV6-5 with TRBJ2-7; D might be TRBD1 (8 bases). The CDR3 is made up of 17 amino acids. The V end lost 4 bases, the J end lost 0 bases, and 19 bases lay between the germline ends. Germline V gives CDR1 MNHEY, CDR2 SVGAGI. This CDR3 reads CASSSPLQGGSSYEQYF. The DNA of the CDR3 is TGTGCCAGCAGTTCTCCGTTACAGGGGGGGAGCTCCTACGAGCAGTACTTC.

At least ten counts were recorded for this clonotype. The CDR3 region is CASSRGLAGGTSYEQYF. CDR3 DNA sequence: TGCGCCAGCAGCCGTGGACTAGCGGGAGGTACCTCCTACGAGCAGTACTTC. This chain connects TRBV5-1 to TRBJ2-7; 14 bases line up with TRBD2. Germline V gene sequence: CDR1 SGHRS, CDR2 YFSETQ. Trimming removed 4 bases from V and 0 bases from J; junction bases left unmatched: 6. This CDR3 is 17 amino acids long.

Notes on this clonotype: With a much larger clone just one base away, this may be a read error. The J gene is TRBJ1-4, the V gene TRBV29-1, with 7 bases fitting TRBD1. The CDR3 contains 14 residues. Germline V CDR1 and CDR2: SQVTM, ANQGSEA. The CDR3 loop reads CGVTHRGPEEKLFF. CDR3 in DNA: TGCGGCGTGACCCACAGGGGACCGGAGGAAAAACTGTTTTTT.

Note on this clonotype: A read error may be the cause here, since a much bigger clone is one base away. The chain employs TRBV10-3 and TRBJ1-1; 9 bases match TRBD1. Looked up from germline, CDR1 is ENHRY and CDR2 is SYGVKD. CDR3 size: 14 residues. Trimming took 11 bases from V and 1 from J; bases not matched to a gene: 8. CDR3 sequence reads: CAGQDRGPNTEAFF. The CDR3 coding sequence is TGTGCCGGCCAGGACAGGGGCCCGAACACTGAAGCTTTCTTT.

Only a few counts were recorded for this clonotype. The rearrangement links TRBV11-2 to TRBJ1-6; 7 nucleotides agree with TRBD1. Germline values: CDR1 SGHAT, CDR2 FQNNGV. The CDR3 covers 15 residues. After removal of 1 base from V and 10 bases from J, the junction contained 7 bases not matched to a gene. This chain's CDR3 is CASSLGIGGVSPLHF. The CDR3 DNA follows: TGTGCCAGCAGCTTAGGGATAGGGGGCGTATCACCCCTCCACTTT.

This clonotype appeared a few times. The chain carries TRBV5-6 and TRBJ1-1; D is unresolved. Deletions cut 4 bases from V and 0 bases from J, with 13 bases between. The CDR3 loop spans 15 amino acids. CDR1 SGHDT and CDR2 YYEEEE come from the germline V gene. As DNA, the CDR3 is TGTGCCAGCAGCCCCTGGGCAAGCCTGAACACTGAAGCTTTCTTT. This gives the protein CASSPWASLNTEAFF.

This clonotype appeared a few times. The CDR3 DNA reads TGCAGTGCTAGGGATCCGGGACGGGACTACGAGCAGTACTTC. It is translated as CSARDPGRDYEQYF. The rearrangement joins TRBV20-1 to TRBJ2-7; the D gene could be TRBD1 or TRBD2 (5 bases each). Germline lookup yields CDR1 DFQATT and CDR2 SNEGSKA (reference sequence). The V and J ends lost 3 bases and 3 bases respectively, with 15 bases between them. The CDR3 sequence is 14 residues long.

This clonotype was seen ten or more times. The chain employs TRBV5-4 and TRBJ1-6; the D gene is possibly TRBD1 (6 bases). Germline CDR1 is SGHNT and CDR2 is YYREEE (reference sequence). CDR3 length equals 15 residues. V was shortened by 0 bases and J by 7 bases, with 11 bases between the two germline ends. The CDR3 DNA reads TGTGCCAGCAGCTTGGGCTGGACAGAAAATTCACCCCTCCACTTT. This translates into CASSLGWTENSPLHF.